A single sample is the source of the 28 T cell receptor beta chains below, sequenced in a study of CD8+CD57+ T cells in acquired aplastic anemia. TCR beta VDJ and CDR3 profiling used genomic DNA as template. TCRdb fed the reads into MiXCR, producing one record per CDR3 protein. The sample has under 200,000 distinct CDR3 sequences, about 64% seen once. In patients chosen for sequencing, flow cytometry had shown CD8+CD57+ cell expansion. Sequencing was carried out using sorted CD4+, CD8+, or CD8+CD57+ T cells (not recorded which) from PBMCs. Receptors were obtained from a human donor with aplastic anemia.

The chain recombines TRBV7-9 with TRBJ1-1; TRBD1 agrees at 8 bases. The CDR3 length is 16 residues. With V trimmed by 6 bases and J by 4 bases, 13 bases remained unmatched. Germline CDR1 SEHNR, CDR2 FQNEAQ (reference sequence). Here the CDR3 DNA reads TGTGCCAGCAGTCCCCACCCCGGACAGGGCGGCACTGAAGCTTTCTTT. This codes for CASSPHPGQGGTEAFF.

The chain employs TRBV7-9 and TRBJ1-3, with D hard to call. CDR1 is SEHNR and CDR2 is FQNEAQ in the germline V gene (reference sequence). The CDR3 contains 13 residues. Trimming removed 5 bases at V and 2 bases at J, with 7 bases between. The CDR3 DNA reads as TGTGCCAGCAGCCTTCCGCCTGGAAACACCATATATTTT. This sequence encodes CASSLPPGNTIYF.

The gene calls are TRBV20-1 and TRBJ2-1, with a tentative D call TRBD2 (6 bases). The CDR3 length is 15 residues. V shed 7 bases and J shed 6 bases, with 22 bases lying between them. Germline V lookup: CDR1 DFQATT, CDR2 SNEGSKA (reference sequence). The chain's CDR3 is CSERVERGRRNEQFF. The CDR3 bases are TGCAGTGAAAGGGTCGAGCGAGGGAGGCGCAATGAGCAGTTCTTC.

The chain carries TRBV20-1 and TRBJ1-5; 8 bases are a match to TRBD1. Per the germline V gene, CDR1 is DFQATT and CDR2 is SNEGSKA (reference sequence). This CDR3 contains 16 residues. V dropped 5 bases and J dropped 2; count of bases not matched to a gene: 11. Written as DNA, the CDR3 is TGCAGTGCTGCTAGACAGGGGTTAAGTGGCAATCAGCCCCAGCATTTT. Protein: CSAARQGLSGNQPQHF.

This rearrangement joins TRBV6-1 to TRBJ1-1; D call uncertain. The V and J ends lost 2 bases and 11 bases respectively, with 6 bases between them. Germline assignment: CDR1 MNHNS and CDR2 SASEGT. The CDR3 is 10 amino acids. In DNA form, the CDR3 reads TGTGCCAGCAGTGAAATTGCGGCTTTCTTT. Protein sequence: CASSEIAAFF.

This clonotype was seen a single time. The chain joins TRBV29-1 to TRBJ2-3; D perhaps matches TRBD1 (5 bases). The CDR3 is 11 residues long. Germline V CDR1 and CDR2: SQVTM, ANQGSEA. V gave up 6 bases and J gave up 2 bases, with 6 bases separating them. For the CDR3, the DNA is TGCAGCGTACAGGACACAGATACGCAGTATTTT. This translates into CSVQDTDTQYF.

The chain links TRBV3-1 to TRBJ1-1; TRBD1 is a possible D gene (5 bases). Germline V lookup: CDR1 LGHDT, CDR2 YNNKEL (reference sequence). The V and J ends lost 5 bases and 8 bases respectively, with 15 bases between them. The CDR3 totals 13 residues. This CDR3 reads CASSLNGREEAFF. Here the CDR3 DNA reads TGTGCCAGCAGCTTAAACGGCAGGGAGGAAGCTTTCTTT.

This clonotype was counted a few times. This chain connects TRBV7-9 to TRBJ2-7; D is uncertain. This CDR3 has 14 amino acids. Trimming removed 0 bases at V and 2 bases at J, with 8 bases between. Germline values: CDR1 SEHNR, CDR2 FQNEAQ (reference sequence). CDR3 region: CASSLAHNPYEQYF. CDR3 nucleotide sequence: TGTGCCAGCAGCTTAGCGCATAACCCCTACGAGCAGTACTTC.

This chain uses TRBV9 with TRBJ2-1, with D tentatively TRBD2 (6 bases). The CDR3 consists of 15 residues. V was pared by 3 bases and J by 8 bases, with 18 bases between. Germline CDR1 is SGDLS and CDR2 is YYNGEE. The CDR3 sequence is CASSDTSYPIYEQFF. CDR3 coding DNA: TGTGCCAGCAGCGATACTAGCTACCCTATCTATGAGCAGTTCTTC.

This clonotype occurred a few times. J is TRBJ2-2 and V is TRBV7-6, with D unclear. Trimming took off 5 bases at V and 9 bases at J, with 19 bases between the two ends. This CDR3 comprises 15 residues. Germline V gene lookup returns CDR1 SGHVS and CDR2 FNYEAQ. CDR3 DNA sequence: TGTGCCAGCAGCCCAGCCAGCCCGTCGATTAGGGAGCTGTTTTTT. Residues: CASSPASPSIRELFF.

This clonotype was seen at least ten times. J is TRBJ1-2 and V is TRBV7-2; 8 bases fit TRBD1. This CDR3 comprises 14 residues. The V gene's germline CDR1 is SGHTA and CDR2 FQGNSA. Germline trimming cut 5 bases from V and 5 bases from J; bases unmatched to any gene: 7. The CDR3: CASSEGTGIYGYTF. The CDR3 DNA reads TGTGCCAGCAGCGAAGGGACAGGAATATATGGCTACACCTTC.

A few counts support this clonotype. This chain uses TRBV9 with TRBJ2-7; TRBD1 matches at 7 bases. The J segment lost 7 bases and the V segment lost 3 bases, leaving 4 bases of the junction unmatched. Germline CDR1 is SGDLS and CDR2 is YYNGEE. The CDR3 covers 12 residues. In DNA, the CDR3 is TGTGCCAGCAGCGCCACAGGGGTTGAGCAGTACTTC. It is translated as CASSATGVEQYF.

V usage is TRBV25-1 and J usage is TRBJ2-1, with D uncertain. The CDR3 extends over 11 amino acids. Per germline, CDR1 MGHDK and CDR2 SYGVNS. The V gene lost 4 bases and the J gene lost 12 bases, with 10 bases spanning the gap. As DNA, the CDR3 is TGTGCCAGCAGTGTAGACCTTGGGCAGTTCTTC. It yields the protein CASSVDLGQFF.

The chain combines TRBV20-1 with TRBJ2-1; D is uncertain. This CDR3 contains 10 residues. Trimming stripped 3 bases from V and 10 bases from J, with 7 bases between. Germline assignment: CDR1 DFQATT and CDR2 SNEGSKA (reference sequence). CDR3 sequence reads: CSASRREQFF. CDR3 in DNA: TGCAGTGCTAGTCGGCGGGAGCAGTTCTTC.

This clonotype was detected only once. This chain links TRBV2 with TRBJ2-3; D is uncertain. V was clipped by 9 bases and J by 2 bases, with 12 bases between them. The V gene's germline CDR1 is SNHLY and CDR2 FYNNEI. There are 13 residues in the CDR3. The CDR3 sequence: CASLTDDTDTQYF. In DNA, the CDR3 is TGTGCCAGTTTAACGGACGACACAGATACGCAGTATTTT.

The rearrangement links TRBV9 to TRBJ2-7, with 10 nucleotides matching TRBD1. CDR3 length equals 14 residues. Looked up from germline, CDR1 is SGDLS and CDR2 is YYNGEE. Trimming at V came to 0 bases and at J to 6 bases, leaving 3 bases not matched to a gene. The CDR3 sequence is CASSVGGTGVEQYF. For the CDR3, the DNA is TGTGCCAGCAGCGTAGGTGGGACAGGGGTCGAGCAGTACTTC.

The chain carries TRBV7-8 and TRBJ2-7; no firm D call. The V and J ends lost 3 bases and 2 bases respectively, with 14 bases between them. The CDR3 contains 15 residues. CDR1 SGHVS and CDR2 FQNEAQ come from the germline V gene. The CDR3 reads CASSFNVAGTYEQYF. The CDR3 bases are TGTGCCAGCAGCTTTAATGTAGCTGGGACCTACGAGCAGTACTTC.

The chain combines TRBV5-8 with TRBJ1-5, with 8 bases that match TRBD1. Germline values: CDR1 SGHTS, CDR2 YDEGEE. The CDR3 is 13 residues long. V was pared by 6 bases and J by 4 bases, with 3 bases of the junction left unmatched. CDR3 sequence: CASIDRGNQPQHF. The CDR3 nucleotides read TGTGCCAGCATCGACAGGGGTAATCAGCCCCAGCATTTT.

The chain has TRBV19 and TRBJ1-2; 8 bases align to TRBD1. The germline CDR1 and CDR2 sequences are LNHDA and SQIVND (reference sequence). The CDR3 has 16 amino acids. With 4 bases clipped from V and 2 bases from J, the junction kept 9 bases outside the gene matches. The CDR3 is CASSRSGTGLNYGYTF. In DNA form, the CDR3 reads TGTGCCAGTAGTAGAAGTGGGACAGGATTAAACTATGGCTACACCTTC.

The chain is built from TRBV29-1 and TRBJ2-1, with D hard to call. The CDR3 has 10 amino acids. The germline V and J ends were trimmed by 3 bases and 7 bases, with 4 bases remaining between them. CDR1 SQVTM and CDR2 ANQGSEA come from the germline V gene. As DNA, the CDR3 is TGCAGCGTTGACGAGAATGAGCAGTTCTTC. Its protein product is CSVDENEQFF.

The V call is TRBV2, the J call TRBJ1-1, with a tentative D call TRBD1 (5 bases). The CDR3 runs 13 residues. The germline gives CDR1 SNHLY, CDR2 FYNNEI. V was trimmed by 6 bases and J by 4 bases, leaving 12 bases between them. CDR3 in DNA: TGTGCCAGCAGAGGGACCCAGGGCACTGAAGCTTTCTTT. As protein: CASRGTQGTEAFF.

Regarding this clonotype: One end of the junction fails to match germline, which may point to a read error. The V gene is TRBV5-1, the J gene TRBJ2-5; D is possibly TRBD1 (5 bases). The CDR3 spans 13 residues. Germline CDR1 SGHRS, CDR2 YFSETQ. The DNA for the CDR3 is TGCGCCAGCAGCTCGCAGGGTCAAGAGACCCAGTGCTTC. It codes for CASSSQGQETQCF.

The gene calls are TRBV24-1 and TRBJ1-1; possibly TRBD1 for D (6 bases). V lost 9 bases and J lost 7, with 11 bases in between. In germline, CDR1 is KGHDR, CDR2 SFDVKD. This CDR3 has 11 amino acids. Here the CDR3 DNA reads TGTGCCACCTCTACAGGGAATGAAGCTTTCTTT. Residues: CATSTGNEAFF.

This chain joins TRBV5-1 and TRBJ2-2; TRBD1 might be the D (6 bases). CDR1 SGHRS and CDR2 YFSETQ come from the germline V gene. CDR3 length: 15 residues. The ends were cut back, 2 bases at V and 1 base at J, with 9 bases in the middle. CDR3 region: CASSFVTGNTGELFF. The CDR3 nucleotides read TGCGCCAGCAGCTTCGTGACAGGGAACACCGGGGAGCTGTTTTTT.

V is TRBV15 and J is TRBJ2-1; no clear D. The CDR3 length is 16 residues. Trimming left V 4 bases short and J 2 bases short, with 15 bases between. CDR1 is LNHNV and CDR2 is YYDKDF in the germline V gene (reference sequence). The chain's CDR3 is CATSKHGQEPYNEQFF. As DNA, the CDR3 is TGTGCCACCAGCAAACACGGGCAGGAACCCTACAATGAGCAGTTCTTC. Based on the CDR3 plus reference TRBV15 and TRBJ2-1, the full variable domain is DAMVIQNPRYQVTQFGKPVTLSCSQTLNHNVMYWYQQKSSQAPKLLFHYYDKDFNNEADTPDNFQSRRPNTSFCFLDIRSPGLGDTAMYLCATSKHGQEPYNEQFFGPGTRLTVL.

This rearrangement joins TRBV12-3 or TRBV12-4 to TRBJ2-3; TRBD2 matches at 10 bases. After removal of 6 bases from V and 2 bases from J, the junction contained 8 bases not matched to a gene. The CDR3 totals 16 residues. The CDR3 DNA follows: TGTGCCAGCAGCAGAGCGGGGGGGCCAAACACAGATACGCAGTATTTT. Amino acid sequence: CASSRAGGPNTDTQYF.

CDR3 residues: CASSSPGPNYGYTF. Written as DNA, the CDR3 is TGTGCCAGCAGTTCTCCGGGACCAAACTATGGCTACACCTTC. This rearrangement joins TRBV7-9 to TRBJ1-2; TRBD1 might be the D (5 bases). The CDR3 consists of 14 residues. V dropped 6 bases and J dropped 2 bases, with 13 bases sitting between them. The germline gives CDR1 SEHNR, CDR2 FQNEAQ (reference sequence).

On this clonotype itself: No conserved phenylalanine or tryptophan ends this CDR3, so it is likely a read error. The DNA is omitted, as the CDR3 cannot be located on it reliably, and the CDR3 follows TCRdb's listing. The gene calls are TRBV24-1 and TRBJ2-7; the listed D gene, TRBD2, was not tested against the DNA. CDR1 is KGHDR and CDR2 is SFDVKD in the germline V gene. The CDR3 extends over 9 residues, inclusive of both ends. The CDR3 is CATSDGLAG.